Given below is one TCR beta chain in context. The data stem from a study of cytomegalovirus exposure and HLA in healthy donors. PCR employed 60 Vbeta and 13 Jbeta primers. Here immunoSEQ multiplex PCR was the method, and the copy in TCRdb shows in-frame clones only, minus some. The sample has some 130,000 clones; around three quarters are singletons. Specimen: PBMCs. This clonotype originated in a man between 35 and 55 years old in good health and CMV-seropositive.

The CDR3 sequence: CASSFGTGSRYGYGYTF. The CDR3 region has the DNA TGTGCCAGCAGCTTTGGGACAGGATCGAGGTACGGCTATGGCTACACCTTC. The V and J genes are TRBV7-9 and TRBJ1-2; TRBD1 aligns across 8 bases. V shed 3 bases, J shed 4 bases, and the junction held 13 bases outside the gene matches. CDR1 and CDR2 from the germline V gene are SEHNR and FQNEAQ (reference sequence). This CDR3 spans 17 amino acids.